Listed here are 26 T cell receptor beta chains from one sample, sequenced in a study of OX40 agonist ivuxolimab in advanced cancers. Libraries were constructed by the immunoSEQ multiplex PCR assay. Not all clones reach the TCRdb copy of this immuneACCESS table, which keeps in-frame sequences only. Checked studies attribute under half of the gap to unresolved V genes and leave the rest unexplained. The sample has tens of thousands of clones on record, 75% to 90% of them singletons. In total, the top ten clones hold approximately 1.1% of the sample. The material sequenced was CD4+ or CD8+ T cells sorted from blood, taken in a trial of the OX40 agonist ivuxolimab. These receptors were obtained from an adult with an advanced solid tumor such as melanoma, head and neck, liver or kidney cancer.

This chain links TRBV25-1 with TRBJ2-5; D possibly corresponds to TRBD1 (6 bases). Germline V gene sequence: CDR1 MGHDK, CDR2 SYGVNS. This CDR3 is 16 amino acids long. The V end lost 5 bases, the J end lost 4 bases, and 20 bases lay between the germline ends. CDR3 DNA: TGTGCCAGCAGTCCGCTAGGGGGTGACCTTTTAGAGACCCAGTACTTC. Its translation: CASSPLGGDLLETQYF.

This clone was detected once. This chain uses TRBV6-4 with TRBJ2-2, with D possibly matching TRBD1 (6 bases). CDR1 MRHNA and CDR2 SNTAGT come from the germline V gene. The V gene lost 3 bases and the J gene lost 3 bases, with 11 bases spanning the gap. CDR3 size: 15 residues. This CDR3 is CASSDLDRDTGELFF. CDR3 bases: TGTGCCAGCAGTGATTTGGACAGAGACACCGGGGAGCTGTTTTTT.

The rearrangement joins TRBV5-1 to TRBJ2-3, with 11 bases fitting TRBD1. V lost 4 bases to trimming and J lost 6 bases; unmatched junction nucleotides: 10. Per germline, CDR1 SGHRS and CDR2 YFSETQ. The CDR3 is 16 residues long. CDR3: CASSMLGTGGADTQYF. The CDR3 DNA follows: TGCGCCAGCAGCATGCTAGGGACAGGGGGTGCGGATACGCAGTATTTT.

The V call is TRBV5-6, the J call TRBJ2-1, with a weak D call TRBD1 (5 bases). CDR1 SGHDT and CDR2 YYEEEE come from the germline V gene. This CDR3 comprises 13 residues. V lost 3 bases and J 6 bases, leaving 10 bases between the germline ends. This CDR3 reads CASSWTRLNEQFF. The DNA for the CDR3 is TGTGCCAGCAGCTGGACACGTCTCAATGAGCAGTTCTTC. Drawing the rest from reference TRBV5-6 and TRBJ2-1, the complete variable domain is DAGVTQSPTHLIKTRGQQVTLRCSPKSGHDTVSWYQQALGQGPQFIFQYYEEEERQRGNFPDRFSGHQFPNYSSELNVNALLLGDSALYLCASSWTRLNEQFFGPGTRLTVL.

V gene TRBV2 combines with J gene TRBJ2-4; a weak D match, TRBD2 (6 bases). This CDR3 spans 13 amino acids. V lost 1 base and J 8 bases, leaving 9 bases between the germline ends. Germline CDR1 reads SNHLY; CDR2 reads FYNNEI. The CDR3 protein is CASSEGTTDIQYF. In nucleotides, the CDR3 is TGTGCCAGCAGTGAAGGGACTACAGACATTCAGTACTTC.

CDR3 sequence: CASSDSGRAVLAKNIQYF. The CDR3 coding sequence is TGTGCCAGCAGTGATAGCGGGAGGGCCGTATTAGCCAAAAACATTCAGTACTTC. The chain has TRBV6-1 and TRBJ2-4; 11 nucleotides match TRBD2. Trimming at V came to 3 bases and at J to 0 bases, leaving 7 bases not matched to a gene. This CDR3 has 18 amino acids. The germline gives CDR1 MNHNS, CDR2 SASEGT.

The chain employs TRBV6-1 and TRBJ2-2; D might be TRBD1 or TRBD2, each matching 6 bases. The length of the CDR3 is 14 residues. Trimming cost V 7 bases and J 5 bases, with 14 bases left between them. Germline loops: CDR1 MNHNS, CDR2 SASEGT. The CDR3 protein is CASIGRGLTGELFF. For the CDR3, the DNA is TGTGCCAGCATTGGCAGGGGACTTACCGGGGAGCTGTTTTTT.

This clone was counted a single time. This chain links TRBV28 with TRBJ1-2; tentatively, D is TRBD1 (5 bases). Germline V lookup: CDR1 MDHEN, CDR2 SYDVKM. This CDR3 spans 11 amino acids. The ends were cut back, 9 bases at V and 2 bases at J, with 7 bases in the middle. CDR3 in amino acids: CASTGNYGYTF. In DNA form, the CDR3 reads TGTGCCAGTACAGGAAACTATGGCTACACCTTC.

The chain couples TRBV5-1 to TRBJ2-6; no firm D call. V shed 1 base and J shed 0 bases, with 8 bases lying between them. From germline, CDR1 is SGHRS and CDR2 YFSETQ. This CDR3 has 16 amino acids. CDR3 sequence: CASSLFQVSGANVLTF. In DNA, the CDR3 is TGCGCCAGCAGCTTGTTTCAGGTCTCTGGGGCCAACGTCCTGACTTTC.

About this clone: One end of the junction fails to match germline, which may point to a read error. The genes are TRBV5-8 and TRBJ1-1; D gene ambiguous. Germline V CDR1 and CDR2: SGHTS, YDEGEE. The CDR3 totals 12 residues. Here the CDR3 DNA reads TGTGCCAGCAGCTTGGGTGTCCTACCGGGAGTCTTT. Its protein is CASSLGVLPGVF. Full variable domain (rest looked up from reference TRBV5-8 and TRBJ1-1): EAGVTQSPTHLIKTRGQQATLRCSPISGHTSVYWYQQALGLGLQFLLWYDEGEERNRGNFPPRFSGRQFPNYSSELNVNALELEDSALYLCASSLGVLPGVFGQGTRLTVV.

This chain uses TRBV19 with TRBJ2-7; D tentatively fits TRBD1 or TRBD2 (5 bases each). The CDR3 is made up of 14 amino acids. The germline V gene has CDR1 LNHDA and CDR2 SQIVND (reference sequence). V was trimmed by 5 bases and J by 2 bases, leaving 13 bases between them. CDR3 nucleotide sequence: TGTGCCAGTAGTTCATCGCAGGGAGCCTACGAGCAGTACTTC. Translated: CASSSSQGAYEQYF.

In DNA, the CDR3 is TGTGCCAGCAGTTCCACAGGACAGGGGCCTCCCTACGAGCAGTACTTC. It translates to CASSSTGQGPPYEQYF. The V gene is TRBV28, the J gene TRBJ2-7; 9 nucleotides agree with TRBD1. The CDR3 extends over 16 amino acids. J lost 2 bases, V lost 4 bases, and 9 bases had no gene match. Germline CDR1 reads MDHEN; CDR2 reads SYDVKM.

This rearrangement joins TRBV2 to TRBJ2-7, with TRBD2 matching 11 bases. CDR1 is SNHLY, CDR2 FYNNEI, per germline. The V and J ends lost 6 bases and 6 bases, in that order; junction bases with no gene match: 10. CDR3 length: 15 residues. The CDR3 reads CASRLTGTSGTEQYF. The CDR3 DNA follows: TGTGCCAGCAGGTTAACCGGGACTAGCGGTACCGAGCAGTACTTC. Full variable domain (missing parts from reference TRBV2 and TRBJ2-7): EPEVTQTPSHQVTQMGQEVILRCVPISNHLYFYWYRQILGQKVEFLVSFYNNEISEKSEIFDDQFSVERPDGSNFTLKIRSTKLEDSAMYFCASRLTGTSGTEQYFGPGTRLTVT.

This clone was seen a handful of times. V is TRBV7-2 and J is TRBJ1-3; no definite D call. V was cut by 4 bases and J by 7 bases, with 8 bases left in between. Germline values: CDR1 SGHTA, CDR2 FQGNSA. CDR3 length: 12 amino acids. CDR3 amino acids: CASSSSFNTIYF. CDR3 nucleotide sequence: TGTGCCAGCAGCTCCTCGTTTAACACCATATATTTT.

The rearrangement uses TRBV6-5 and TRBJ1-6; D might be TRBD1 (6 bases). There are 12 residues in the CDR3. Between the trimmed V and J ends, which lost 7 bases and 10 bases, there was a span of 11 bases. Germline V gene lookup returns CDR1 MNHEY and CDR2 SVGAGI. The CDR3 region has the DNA TGTGCCAGCACCCAGGGGCGCTCACCCCTCCACTTT. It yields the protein CASTQGRSPLHF.

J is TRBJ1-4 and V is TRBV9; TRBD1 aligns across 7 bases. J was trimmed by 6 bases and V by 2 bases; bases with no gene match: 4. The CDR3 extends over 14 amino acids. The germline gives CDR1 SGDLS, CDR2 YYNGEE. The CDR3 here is CASSVDRDHEKLFF. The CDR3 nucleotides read TGTGCCAGCAGCGTCGACAGGGACCATGAAAAACTGTTTTTT. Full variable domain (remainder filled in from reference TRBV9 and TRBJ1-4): DSGVTQTPKHLITATGQRVTLRCSPRSGDLSVYWYQQSLDQGLQFLIQYYNGEERAKGNILERFSAQQFPDLHSELNLSSLELGDSALYFCASSVDRDHEKLFFGSGTQLSVL.

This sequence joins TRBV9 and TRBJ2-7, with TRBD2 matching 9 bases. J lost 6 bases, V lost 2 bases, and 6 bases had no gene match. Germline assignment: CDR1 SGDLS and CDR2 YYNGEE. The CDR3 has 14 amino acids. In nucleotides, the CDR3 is TGTGCCAGCAGCGTGGCGGGAGGGGACTTCGAGCAGTACTTC. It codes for CASSVAGGDFEQYF. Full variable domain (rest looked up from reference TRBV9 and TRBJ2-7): DSGVTQTPKHLITATGQRVTLRCSPRSGDLSVYWYQQSLDQGLQFLIQYYNGEERAKGNILERFSAQQFPDLHSELNLSSLELGDSALYFCASSVAGGDFEQYFGPGTRLTVT.

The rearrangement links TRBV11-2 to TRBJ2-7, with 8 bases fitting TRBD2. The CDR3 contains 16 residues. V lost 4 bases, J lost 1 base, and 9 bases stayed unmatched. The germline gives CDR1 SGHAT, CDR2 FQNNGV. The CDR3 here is CASSSRVTSGSYEQYF. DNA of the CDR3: TGTGCCAGCAGCTCACGGGTAACTAGCGGTTCCTACGAGCAGTACTTC.

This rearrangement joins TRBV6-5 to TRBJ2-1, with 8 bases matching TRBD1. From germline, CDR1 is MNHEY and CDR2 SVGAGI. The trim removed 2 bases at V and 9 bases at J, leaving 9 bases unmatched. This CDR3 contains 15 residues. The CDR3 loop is CASSYPQKTGAEQFF. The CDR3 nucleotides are TGTGCCAGCAGTTACCCACAAAAGACAGGGGCTGAGCAGTTCTTC.

The CDR3 loop reads CASSTRRQGGTDTQYF. CDR3 bases: TGTGCCAGTAGTACGCGGCGACAGGGAGGAACAGATACGCAGTATTTT. This chain joins TRBV19 and TRBJ2-3; TRBD1 is a possible D gene (7 bases). CDR3 size: 16 residues. Trimming stripped 4 bases from V and 3 bases from J, with 17 bases between. Germline assignment: CDR1 LNHDA and CDR2 SQIVND (reference sequence).

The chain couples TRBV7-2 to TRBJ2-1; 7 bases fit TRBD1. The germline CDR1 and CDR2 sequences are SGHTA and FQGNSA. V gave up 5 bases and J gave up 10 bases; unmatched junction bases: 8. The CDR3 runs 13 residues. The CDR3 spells CASSQHRDSEQFF. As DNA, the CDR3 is TGTGCCAGCAGCCAACACCGGGACAGCGAGCAGTTCTTC.

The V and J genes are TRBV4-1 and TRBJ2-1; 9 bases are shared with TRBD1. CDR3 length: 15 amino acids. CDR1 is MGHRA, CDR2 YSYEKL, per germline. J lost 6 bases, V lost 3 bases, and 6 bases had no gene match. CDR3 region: CASSHRQGGGNEQFF. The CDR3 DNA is TGCGCCAGCAGCCATCGACAGGGGGGTGGCAATGAGCAGTTCTTC.

DNA of the CDR3: TGCGCCAGCAGCTTGAACCCTAGCGGGAAGAAAAACATTCAGTACTTC. As protein: CASSLNPSGKKNIQYF. This chain uses TRBV5-1 with TRBJ2-4; 9 nucleotides match TRBD2. The ends lost 1 base at V and 4 bases at J; junction bases unmatched: 6. CDR1 and CDR2 from the germline V gene are SGHRS and YFSETQ. The CDR3 consists of 16 residues.

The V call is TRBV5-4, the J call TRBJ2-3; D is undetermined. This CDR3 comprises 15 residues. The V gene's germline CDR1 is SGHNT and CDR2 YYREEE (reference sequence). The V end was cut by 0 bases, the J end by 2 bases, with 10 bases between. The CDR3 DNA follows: TGTGCCAGCAGCTTGGCCGGCAGGCCCACAGATACGCAGTATTTT. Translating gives CASSLAGRPTDTQYF.

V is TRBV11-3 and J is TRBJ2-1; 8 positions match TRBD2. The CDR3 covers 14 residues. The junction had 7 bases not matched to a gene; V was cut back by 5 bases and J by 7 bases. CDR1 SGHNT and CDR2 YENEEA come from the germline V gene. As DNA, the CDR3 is TGTGCCAGCAGCCTCCGTAGCGGGATGAATGAGCAGTTCTTC. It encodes CASSLRSGMNEQFF.

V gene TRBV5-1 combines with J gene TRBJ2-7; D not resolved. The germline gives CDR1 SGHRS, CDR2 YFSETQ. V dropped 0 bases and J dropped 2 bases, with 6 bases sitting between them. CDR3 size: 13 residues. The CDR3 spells CASSLDSTYEQYF. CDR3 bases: TGCGCCAGCAGCTTGGACTCCACCTACGAGCAGTACTTC.